This T cell receptor beta chain comes out of a study of cytomegalovirus exposure and HLA in healthy donors. This CDR3 is 15 amino acids long. J lost 1 base, V lost 1 base, and 2 bases had no gene match. Germline V CDR1 and CDR2: MNHEY, SVGAGI. It was with 60 Vbeta and 13 Jbeta primers that the PCR ran. As processed by the authors: Roughly 11 million of the about 80 million unique TCR beta chains counted in a later analysis were shared. The protocol was immunoSEQ multiplex PCR, while the TCRdb copy is restricted to in-frame clones and leaves out a portion. For V, J and clone size, that table is used; D and trimming come from the DNA. The sample includes 60,000 to 80,000 clones, about 77% of them seen just once.

This sequence was found in a woman between 25 and 40 years old in good health and CMV-seronegative. The sequenced sample consisted of PBMCs. This chain connects TRBV6-5 to TRBJ2-5, with 8 bases matching TRBD2. CDR3 DNA sequence: TGTGCCAGCAGTTACTTCCGGGGGGGCCAAGAGACCCAGTACTTC. Its protein product is CASSYFRGGQETQYF.